This T cell receptor (beta chain) came from a study of T cells in Graves' hyperthyroidism and ophthalmopathy. In this sample, this clonotype turned up a few times. Its cognate antigen is unknown. It was RNA transcripts that yielded the amplified TCR beta CDR3 regions. First-round RT-PCR with HTBI primers amplified the TCR CDR3 region. TCRdb reprocessed the multiplex PCR reads with MiXCR, giving one entry per CDR3 protein. The top ten hold 16% of the sample, which has more than 550,000 distinct CDR3 sequences, around 19% seen once. The CDR3 length is 14 residues. V was clipped by 3 bases and J by 11 bases, with 15 bases between them. The V gene's germline CDR1 is SGHRS and CDR2 YFSETQ. Study-level points and caveats: Ophthalmopathy was model-predicted a median about 6.9 months pre-onset.

The sequenced material came from blood. The sequence was collected from a woman between 45 and 60 years old with Graves' hyperthyroidism that later progressed to Graves' ophthalmopathy. The chain combines TRBV5-1 with TRBJ1-6; perhaps TRBD1 as D (5 bases). CDR3 sequence reads: CASSSSGGTTPLHF. CDR3 DNA sequence: TGCGCCAGCAGCTCTAGTGGGGGGACGACACCCCTCCACTTT.